These T cell receptor beta chains were read from a single sample in a study of breast tumors, draining lymph nodes, adjacent tissues. TCRdb analysed the multiplex PCR reads with MiXCR anew, one entry per CDR3 protein. Of more than 6,500 distinct CDR3 sequences listed, 43% were seen once; the top ten hold about 42%. Sequenced input: tumor-adjacent breast tissue. These receptors were collected from a female donor with breast cancer. Some clones in this sample may be carry-over from other donors' samples. The CDR3 runs from the conserved cysteine through the conserved F or W. The D gene is left open where the match is weak. For some rows the clone size is stated as once, few or many, or as a class when expanded; others skip it.

CDR3: CAWSIPGGVLSRGYPF
DNA: TGTGCCTGGAGTATTCCAGGGGGCGTTTTATCCCGCGGCTACCCCTTC
J: TRBJ1-2
V: TRBV30
size: few
D: TRBD1

CDR3: CSARDPRGWNEKLFF
DNA: TGCAGTGCTAGGGACCCCAGGGGGTGGAATGAAAAACTGTTTTTT
J: TRBJ1-4
V: TRBV20-1
size: -
D: TRBD1

CDR3: CSAAGHSNQPQHF
DNA: TGCAGTGCGGCAGGGCATAGTAATCAGCCCCAGCATTTT
J: TRBJ1-5
V: TRBV20-1
size: many
D: -

CDR3: CAWEDRADTQYF
DNA: TGTGCCTGGGAGGACAGAGCAGATACGCAGTATTTT
J: TRBJ2-3
V: TRBV30
size: many
D: -

CDR3: CASSLDENQPQHF
DNA: TGTGCCAGCAGCTTAGACGAGAATCAGCCCCAGCATTTT
J: TRBJ1-5
V: TRBV7-9
size: many
D: -

CDR3: CSARDLRGVHGYTF
DNA: TGCAGTGCTAGAGATTTGCGAGGGGTCCATGGCTACACCTTC
J: TRBJ1-2
V: TRBV20-1
size: -
D: -

CDR3: CSARDLLTYNEQFF
DNA: TGCAGTGCTAGAGATTTGCTAACCTACAATGAGCAGTTCTTC
J: TRBJ2-1
V: TRBV20-1
size: medium-sized
D: -

CDR3: CASSLLGTNEKLFF
DNA: TGTGCCAGCAGTTTGTTAGGGACTAATGAAAAACTGTTTTTT
J: TRBJ1-4
V: TRBV28
size: many
D: -

CDR3: CASSLRQGAYEQYF
DNA: TGTGCCAGCAGCTTGCGGCAGGGGGCCTACGAGCAGTACTTC
J: TRBJ2-7
V: TRBV5-4
size: -
D: TRBD1

CDR3: CASSLVGQNTEAFF
DNA: TGTGCCAGCAGCTTAGTCGGACAGAACACTGAAGCTTTCTTT
J: TRBJ1-1
V: TRBV5-4
size: -
D: -

CDR3: CATSDAGKDGYTF
DNA: TGTGCCACCAGTGATGCAGGGAAGGATGGCTACACCTTC
J: TRBJ1-2
V: TRBV24-1
size: medium-sized
D: -

CDR3: CASSVEFSSGNTIYF
DNA: TGTGCCAGCAGCGTTGAATTTTCCTCTGGAAACACCATATATTTT
J: TRBJ1-3
V: TRBV11-2
size: once
D: -

CDR3: CASSLAPGGTDTQYF
DNA: TGTGCCAGCAGCTTAGCCCCGGGTGGCACAGATACGCAGTATTTT
J: TRBJ2-3
V: TRBV11-3
size: many
D: -

CDR3: CASSEYIAGDQNTGELFF
DNA: TGTGCCAGCAGTGAATATATAGCGGGAGACCAGAACACCGGGGAGCTGTTTTTT
J: TRBJ2-2
V: TRBV6-1
size: -
D: TRBD2

CDR3: CASKAGSLNSPLHF
DNA: TGTGCCAGCAAAGCCGGGTCTCTAAATTCACCCCTCCACTTT
J: TRBJ1-6
V: TRBV7-2
size: few
D: -

CDR3: CSATPTSNSYEQYF
DNA: TGCAGTGCTACCCCGACTAGCAACTCGTACGAGCAGTACTTC
J: TRBJ2-7
V: TRBV20-1
size: -
D: TRBD2

CDR3: CSARDIGDRNSPLHF
DNA: TGCAGTGCTAGAGATATCGGAGACAGGAATTCACCCCTCCACTTT
J: TRBJ1-6
V: TRBV20-1
size: -
D: -

CDR3: CATSDFSGSSVYNEQFF
DNA: TGTGCCACCAGTGATTTCAGCGGGAGCTCTGTGTACAATGAGCAGTTCTTC
J: TRBJ2-1
V: TRBV24-1
size: many
D: TRBD2

CDR3: CASVTGTDADQPQHF
DNA: TGTGCCAGCGTAACCGGGACCGATGCCGATCAGCCCCAGCATTTT
J: TRBJ1-5
V: TRBV6-1
size: many
D: -

CDR3: CASNSGTSVGFF
DNA: TGTGCCAGCAATTCCGGGACTAGCGTTGGGTTCTTC
J: TRBJ2-1
V: TRBV2
size: many
D: TRBD2

CDR3: CASSSASQGGETQYF
DNA: TGTGCCAGCAGTTCCGCTTCACAGGGTGGTGAGACCCAGTACTTC
J: TRBJ2-5
V: TRBV28
size: few
D: -

CDR3: CSAQGGRGQFF
DNA: TGCAGTGCTCAAGGGGGGAGGGGGCAGTTCTTC
J: TRBJ2-1
V: TRBV20-1
size: -
D: -

CDR3: CASSPSGRGTDAQYF
DNA: TGTGCCAGCAGCCCAAGCGGGAGGGGCACAGATGCGCAGTATTTT
J: TRBJ2-3
V: TRBV7-2
size: many
D: TRBD2

CDR3: CASSVESGRSYEQYF
DNA: TGTGCCAGCAGCGTAGAAAGCGGGAGGTCCTACGAGCAGTACTTC
J: TRBJ2-7
V: TRBV9
size: -
D: TRBD2

CDR3: CASSPTTEQYF
DNA: TGTGCCAGCAGCCCAACAACCGAGCAGTACTTC
J: TRBJ2-7
V: TRBV7-9
size: -
D: -

CDR3: CASTLIAGARDNEQFF
DNA: TGTGCCAGTACCCTCATAGCAGGAGCAAGAGACAATGAGCAGTTCTTC
J: TRBJ2-1
V: TRBV19
size: -
D: -

CDR3: CASKGSATPLNEQYF
DNA: TGTGCCAGCAAGGGGTCCGCGACTCCTTTGAACGAGCAGTACTTC
J: TRBJ2-7
V: TRBV7-9
size: -
D: -

CDR3: CASSSGSDEQYF
DNA: TGTGCCAGCAGCTCGGGCAGCGACGAGCAGTACTTC
J: TRBJ2-7
V: TRBV7-6
size: once
D: -

CDR3: CASSIVTAGRGYTF
DNA: TGTGCCAGTAGTATAGTAACGGCAGGCCGAGGCTACACCTTC
J: TRBJ1-2
V: TRBV19
size: many
D: -

CDR3: CASETGYEQYF
DNA: TGTGCCAGTGAGACAGGCTACGAGCAGTACTTC
J: TRBJ2-7
V: TRBV25-1
size: many
D: -

CDR3: CASSLGTSGSMNTDTQYF
DNA: TGCGCCAGCAGCTTGGGGACTAGCGGGAGTATGAACACAGATACGCAGTATTTT
J: TRBJ2-3
V: TRBV13
size: -
D: TRBD2

CDR3: CASSLAQREYNEQFF
DNA: TGCGCCAGCAGCTTGGCGCAGCGGGAGTACAATGAGCAGTTCTTC
J: TRBJ2-1
V: TRBV5-1
size: medium-sized
D: TRBD2

CDR3: CASSLAAGANEQFF
DNA: TGTGCCAGCAGCTTAGCAGCGGGAGCCAATGAGCAGTTCTTC
J: TRBJ2-1
V: TRBV7-2
size: few
D: TRBD2